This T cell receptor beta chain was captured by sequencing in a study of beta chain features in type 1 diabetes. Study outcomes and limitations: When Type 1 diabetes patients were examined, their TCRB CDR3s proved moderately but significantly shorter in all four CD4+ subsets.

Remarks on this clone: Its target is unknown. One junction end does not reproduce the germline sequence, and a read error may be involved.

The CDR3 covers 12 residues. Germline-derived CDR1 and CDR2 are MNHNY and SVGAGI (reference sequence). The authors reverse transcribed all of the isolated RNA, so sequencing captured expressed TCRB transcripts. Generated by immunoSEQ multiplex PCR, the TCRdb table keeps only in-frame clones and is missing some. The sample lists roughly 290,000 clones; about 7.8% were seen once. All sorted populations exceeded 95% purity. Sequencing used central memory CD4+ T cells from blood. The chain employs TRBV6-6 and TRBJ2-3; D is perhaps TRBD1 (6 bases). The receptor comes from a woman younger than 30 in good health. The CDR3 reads CASSSSQGRVDF. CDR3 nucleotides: TGTGCCAGCAGTTCTTCCCAGGGGCGCGTGGATTTT.